These 13 T cell receptor beta chains were all obtained from the same sample, sequenced in a study of cytomegalovirus exposure and HLA in healthy donors. With 60 Vbeta and 13 Jbeta primers, the PCR was carried out. Sequencing used immunoSEQ multiplex PCR; TCRdb keeps in-frame clones, though not all of them. This table has tens of thousands of clones, around nine tenths appearing once. Sequenced material: PBMCs. These receptors originate from a boy aged 5-17 years in good health and CMV-seronegative.

This clone was picked up a small number of times. The J gene is TRBJ1-1, the V gene TRBV5-6; maybe TRBD1 (5 bases). Germline CDR1 and CDR2: SGHDT and YYEEEE. Deletions cut 1 base from V and 6 bases from J, with 7 bases between. This CDR3 region has 12 residues. CDR3 DNA sequence: TGTGCCAGCAGCTTGAGGGGCCCTGAAGCTTTCTTT. Translated: CASSLRGPEAFF.

The chain uses TRBV29-1 and TRBJ2-1; 10 nucleotides match TRBD1. V gave up 3 bases and J gave up 4 bases; unmatched junction bases: 3. The CDR3 contains 14 residues. CDR1 and CDR2 from the germline V gene are SQVTM and ANQGSEA. In DNA, the CDR3 is TGCAGCGTTGAGGGGACAGGGGCGTACAATGAGCAGTTCTTC. This codes for CSVEGTGAYNEQFF.

This chain links TRBV5-4 with TRBJ2-5, with D perhaps TRBD1 (5 bases). The CDR3 runs to 15 residues. Trimming removed 4 bases at V and 2 bases at J, with 15 bases between. The germline CDR1 and CDR2 sequences are SGHNT and YYREEE (reference sequence). This chain's CDR3 is CASSRILGQQETQYF. CDR3 in DNA: TGTGCCAGCAGCCGTATTCTGGGGCAACAAGAGACCCAGTACTTC.

This chain connects TRBV10-3 to TRBJ2-3; 7 nucleotides match TRBD2. Germline CDR1 is ENHRY and CDR2 is SYGVKD. Losses at the gene ends were 0 bases for V and 5 bases for J; bases not matched to a gene: 8. The CDR3 loop spans 16 amino acids. CDR3 amino acids: CAISESFGGSIDTQYF. In DNA, the CDR3 is TGTGCCATCAGTGAGTCTTTCGGGGGGTCCATAGATACGCAGTATTTT.

Comment on this clone: The junction departs from germline at one end; a sequencing error may be responsible. Other DNA variants within this sample encode the same CDR3. The chain has TRBV4-1 and TRBJ1-5; no clear D. The germline V gene has CDR1 MGHRA and CDR2 YSYEKL. This CDR3 region has 13 residues. CDR3 residues: CASSQPTNQPQHF. CDR3 nucleotides: TGCGCCAGTAGCCAACCAACTAATCAGCCCCAGCATTTT.

The sample holds a few counts of this clone. CDR3 sequence reads: CASSPLRTDAYEQYF. For the CDR3, the DNA is TGTGCCAGCTCACCTCTCAGGACAGATGCCTACGAGCAGTACTTC. The rearrangement joins TRBV18 to TRBJ2-7; D is perhaps TRBD1 (6 bases). CDR3 length: 15 residues. Trimming took 3 bases from V and 2 from J, leaving 14 bases between them. CDR1 is KGHSH, CDR2 LQKENI, per germline.

The V gene is TRBV7-8, the J gene TRBJ1-3; 10 bases are a match to TRBD1. The V segment lost 1 base and the J segment 6 bases; nucleotides outside the gene matches: 3. The CDR3 loop spans 15 amino acids. The germline CDR1 and CDR2 sequences are SGHVS and FQNEAQ. The CDR3 reads CASSLGDRGQNTIYF. DNA of the CDR3: TGTGCCAGCAGCTTAGGGGACAGGGGTCAAAACACCATATATTTT.

This clone was observed once. The chain links TRBV7-8 to TRBJ2-7; maybe TRBD2 (7 bases). The CDR3 is made up of 15 amino acids. V lost 3 bases and J lost 0, with 12 bases in between. From germline, CDR1 is SGHVS and CDR2 FQNEAQ. The CDR3 nucleotides are TGTGCCAGCAGCTTTGGCGGGGGCCTCTCCTACGAGCAGTACTTC. Amino acids: CASSFGGGLSYEQYF.

The chain uses TRBV30 and TRBJ2-5, with 10 bases identical to TRBD1. V was pared by 2 bases and J by 4 bases, with 4 bases of the junction left unmatched. This CDR3 spans 14 amino acids. Germline CDR1 GTSNPN, CDR2 SVGIG (reference sequence). The CDR3: CAWSYDRGLETQYF. CDR3 bases: TGTGCCTGGAGTTACGACAGGGGGCTAGAGACCCAGTACTTC.

The chain carries TRBV6-5 and TRBJ2-3; TRBD2 matches at 12 bases. After removal of 6 bases from V and 3 bases from J, the junction contained 4 bases not matched to a gene. CDR3 length: 15 residues. The germline gives CDR1 MNHEY, CDR2 SVGAGI. The CDR3 spells CASRHGLAGTDTQYF. DNA of the CDR3: TGTGCCAGCAGACACGGACTAGCGGGGACAGATACGCAGTATTTT.

The rearrangement uses TRBV7-9 and TRBJ1-4, with TRBD1 as a possible D gene (5 bases). V gave up 5 bases and J gave up 1 base, with 17 bases separating them. The CDR3 runs 17 residues. Germline assignment: CDR1 SEHNR and CDR2 FQNEAQ (reference sequence). CDR3 in DNA: TGTGCCAGCAGCCTCCGGGGGTCGGTCGGAACTAATGAAAAACTGTTTTTT. Amino acid sequence: CASSLRGSVGTNEKLFF.

This clone was observed a few times. The chain combines TRBV19 with TRBJ1-2; unclear D gene. The CDR3 runs 13 residues. The ends were cut back, 7 bases at V and 1 base at J, with 10 bases in the middle. Per germline, CDR1 LNHDA and CDR2 SQIVND (reference sequence). CDR3 in DNA: TGTGCCAGTACCGATAGCAGTAACTATGGCTACACCTTC. Translating it yields CASTDSSNYGYTF.

This sequence joins TRBV28 and TRBJ1-2; the D gene is possibly TRBD1 (6 bases). With 2 bases removed from V and 2 bases from J, the gap between germline ends came to 9 bases. CDR1 and CDR2 from the germline V gene are MDHEN and SYDVKM. The CDR3 sequence is 14 residues long. As DNA, the CDR3 is TGTGCCAGCAGTTTAGGACAGAGCAACTATGGCTACACCTTC. Translated: CASSLGQSNYGYTF.